Ten or more counts support the clone carrying this T cell receptor (beta chain). This sample was taken from a study of T-cell reconstitution after alpha-beta-depleted transplantation in children. As it was prepared, the TCRbeta library received unique molecular identifiers. TCRdb fed the PCR reads into MiXCR, producing one record per CDR3 protein. The repertoire holds 200,000 to 300,000 distinct CDR3 sequences, with approximately 12% as singletons. Germline V lookup: CDR1 SGHTA, CDR2 FQGNSA. This CDR3 has 18 residues. Germline trimming cut 0 bases from V and 4 bases from J; bases unmatched to any gene: 14.

The chain uses TRBV7-2 and TRBJ2-5; 7 nucleotides match TRBD1. Sequencing used PBMCs from the stem cell graft donor, obtained from the stem cell graft. The origin of this receptor is a human donor who donated a stem cell graft to a child with acute lymphoblastic leukemia. CDR3 loop: CASSLAARQGTKGETQYF. The CDR3 nucleotides read TGTGCCAGCAGCTTAGCGGCACGACAGGGTACGAAGGGAGAGACCCAGTACTTC.